Each of the 12 T cell receptor beta chains below was sequenced from the same sample in a study of Tregs in tolerant kidney transplant recipients. The method was immunoSEQ multiplex PCR; TCRdb's version includes in-frame clones alone and lacks a portion of them. The table has roughly 66,000 clones, over 85% seen once. Source: CD8+ T cells from blood, taken before the transplant. These receptors all stem from a human donor who received a combined kidney and bone marrow transplant.

The V call is TRBV4-2, the J call TRBJ2-7; 8 bases are shared with TRBD1. V shed 1 base, J shed 0 bases, and the junction held 5 bases outside the gene matches. The V gene's germline CDR1 is LGHNA and CDR2 YNFKEQ. This CDR3 has 16 amino acids. Written as DNA, the CDR3 is TGTGCCAGCAGCCAAGGGGGACAGGTGATCTCCTACGAGCAGTACTTC. This gives the protein CASSQGGQVISYEQYF.

The chain has TRBV10-3 and TRBJ2-5, with a tentative D call TRBD2 (5 bases). V was cut by 0 bases and J by 5 bases, with 16 bases left in between. Germline V gene data show CDR1 as ENHRY and CDR2 as SYGVKD. This CDR3 is 16 amino acids long. In nucleotides, the CDR3 is TGTGCCATCAGTGAGTCTTATAGAGAGGGTTGGGAGACCCAGTACTTC. Residues: CAISESYREGWETQYF.

This clone turned up a few times. The V call is TRBV13, the J call TRBJ2-3; 10 bases agree with TRBD2. Germline CDR1 reads PRHDT; CDR2 reads FYEKMQ (reference sequence). Trimming cost V 8 bases and J 4 bases; bases outside gene matches: 12. The CDR3 extends over 16 amino acids. CDR3 amino acids: CASDNSGRAVADTQYF. The CDR3 DNA follows: TGTGCCAGCGATAACAGCGGGAGGGCCGTGGCAGATACGCAGTATTTT.

V and J are TRBV5-6 and TRBJ1-1; D perhaps matches TRBD1 (5 bases). Per the germline V gene, CDR1 is SGHDT and CDR2 is YYEEEE. The V gene lost 3 bases and the J gene lost 2 bases, with 11 bases spanning the gap. This CDR3 comprises 14 residues. CDR3 coding DNA: TGTGCCAGCAGCTGGGGGGTCTTAAACACTGAAGCTTTCTTT. It is translated as CASSWGVLNTEAFF. The full variable domain, with the rest looked up from reference TRBV5-6 and TRBJ1-1, is DAGVTQSPTHLIKTRGQQVTLRCSPKSGHDTVSWYQQALGQGPQFIFQYYEEEERQRGNFPDRFSGHQFPNYSSELNVNALLLGDSALYLCASSWGVLNTEAFFGQGTRLTVV.

This chain's CDR3 is CASSPPTSGNYEQYF. CDR3 nucleotides: TGTGCCAGCAGCCCCCCGACTAGCGGTAACTACGAGCAGTACTTC. The chain has TRBV13 and TRBJ2-7; 9 bases agree with TRBD2. The germline V gene has CDR1 PRHDT and CDR2 FYEKMQ (reference sequence). This CDR3 is 15 amino acids long. V lost 5 bases to trimming and J lost 3 bases; unmatched junction nucleotides: 8.

The chain is built from TRBV6-6 and TRBJ1-5, with TRBD1 matching over 7 bases. The CDR3 runs to 14 residues. Germline assignment: CDR1 MNHNY and CDR2 SVGAGI (reference sequence). The ends lost 7 bases at V and 0 bases at J; junction bases unmatched: 3. Written as DNA, the CDR3 is TGTGCCAGCAACCCAGGGGGTAGCAATCAGCCCCAGCATTTT. Translated: CASNPGGSNQPQHF.

The sample holds one count of this clone. The chain links TRBV6-1 to TRBJ2-2; 7 bases agree with TRBD2. This CDR3 has 13 amino acids. Germline CDR1 reads MNHNS; CDR2 reads SASEGT. Unmatched junction bases numbered 3, after V lost 7 bases and J lost 4 bases. CDR3 DNA: TGTGCCAGCACGACTAGCACCACCGGGGAGCTGTTTTTT. Its translation: CASTTSTTGELFF.

The chain is built from TRBV6-1 and TRBJ2-1; tentatively, D is TRBD1 (6 bases). The CDR3 covers 14 residues. Trimming took off 7 bases at V and 0 bases at J, with 10 bases between the two ends. Germline V lookup: CDR1 MNHNS, CDR2 SASEGT. The CDR3 bases are TGTGCCAGCAATATAGGGGGCTCCTACAATGAGCAGTTCTTC. It is translated as CASNIGGSYNEQFF.

The V gene is TRBV2, the J gene TRBJ2-1; a possible D gene is TRBD2 (6 bases). The CDR3 totals 15 residues. CDR1 is SNHLY, CDR2 FYNNEI, per germline. V lost 3 bases and J 10 bases, leaving 19 bases between the germline ends. CDR3 bases: TGTGCCAGCAGTGAGGGGACTTCGATATTACCGGAGCAGTTCTTC. Translating it yields CASSEGTSILPEQFF.

The genes are TRBV7-9 and TRBJ1-1, with D tentatively TRBD1 (6 bases). The CDR3 is 15 amino acids. CDR1 is SEHNR and CDR2 is FQNEAQ in the germline V gene (reference sequence). Trimming left V 5 bases short and J 1 base short, with 14 bases between. The CDR3 is CASSLTGTQNTEAFF. CDR3 in DNA: TGTGCCAGCAGCCTCACCGGGACACAGAACACTGAAGCTTTCTTT. The full variable domain, its missing parts supplied by reference TRBV7-9 and TRBJ1-1, is DTGVSQNPRHKITKRGQNVTFRCDPISEHNRLYWYRQTLGQGPEFLTYFQNEAQLEKSRLLSDRFSAERPKGSFSTLEIQRTEQGDSAMYLCASSLTGTQNTEAFFGQGTRLTVV.

This clone was detected only a few times. V is TRBV4-1 and J is TRBJ2-1; 10 bases align to TRBD2. V lost 2 bases and J lost 4; bases outside the gene matches: 2. The CDR3 is 15 residues long. Per germline, CDR1 MGHRA and CDR2 YSYEKL. CDR3 loop: CASSQLAGEYNEQFF. DNA for the CDR3: TGCGCCAGCAGCCAACTAGCGGGGGAGTACAATGAGCAGTTCTTC.

CDR3 sequence (DNA): TGCGCCAGCAGCCAGGGGACAGGGAGTCCATGGGATACGCAGTATTTT. Encoded protein: CASSQGTGSPWDTQYF. The chain joins TRBV4-3 to TRBJ2-3; TRBD1 matches at 9 bases. Germline loops: CDR1 LGHNA, CDR2 YSLEER. This CDR3 has 16 residues. Trimming took 3 bases from V and 6 from J; bases not matched to a gene: 10.